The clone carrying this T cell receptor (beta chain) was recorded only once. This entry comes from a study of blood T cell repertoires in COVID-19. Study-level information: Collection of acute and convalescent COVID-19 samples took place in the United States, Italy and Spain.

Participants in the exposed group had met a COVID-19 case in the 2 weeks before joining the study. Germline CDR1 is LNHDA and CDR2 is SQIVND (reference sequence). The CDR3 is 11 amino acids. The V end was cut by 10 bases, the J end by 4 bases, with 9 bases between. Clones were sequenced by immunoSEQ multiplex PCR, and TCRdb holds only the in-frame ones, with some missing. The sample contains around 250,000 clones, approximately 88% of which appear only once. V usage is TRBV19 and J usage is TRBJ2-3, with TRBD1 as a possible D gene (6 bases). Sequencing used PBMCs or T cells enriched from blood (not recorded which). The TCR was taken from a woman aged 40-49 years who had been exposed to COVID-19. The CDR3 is CATGVADTQYF. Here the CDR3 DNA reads TGTGCCACAGGGGTAGCAGATACGCAGTATTTT.